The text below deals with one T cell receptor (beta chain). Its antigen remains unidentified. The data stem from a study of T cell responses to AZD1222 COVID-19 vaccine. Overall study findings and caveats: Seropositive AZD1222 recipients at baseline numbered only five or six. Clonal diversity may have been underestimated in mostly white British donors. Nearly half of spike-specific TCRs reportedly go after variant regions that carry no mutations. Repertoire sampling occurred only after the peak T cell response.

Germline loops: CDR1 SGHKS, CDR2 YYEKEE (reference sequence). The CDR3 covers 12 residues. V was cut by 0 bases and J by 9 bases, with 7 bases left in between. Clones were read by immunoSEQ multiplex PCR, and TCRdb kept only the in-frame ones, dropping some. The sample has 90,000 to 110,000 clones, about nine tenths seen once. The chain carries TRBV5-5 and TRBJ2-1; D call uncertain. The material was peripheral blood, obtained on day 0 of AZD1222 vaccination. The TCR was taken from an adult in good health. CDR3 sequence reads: CASSLVASEQFF. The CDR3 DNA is TGTGCCAGCAGCTTGGTAGCTAGTGAGCAGTTCTTC. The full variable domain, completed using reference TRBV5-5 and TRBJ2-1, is DAGVTQSPTHLIKTRGQQVTLRCSPISGHKSVSWYQQVLGQGPQFIFQYYEKEERGRGNFPDRFSARQFPNYSSELNVNALLLGDSALYLCASSLVASEQFFGPGTRLTVL.